Shown below are 28 T cell receptor beta chains from a single sample sequenced in a study of T cell clones after liver transplantation. Produced via immunoSEQ multiplex PCR; TCRdb's table is partial and in-frame only. The sample carries tens of thousands of clones, 86% recorded once. Here the sequenced sample was CD8+ T cells from blood, taken 12 months after liver transplant. The receptor set was obtained from a human patient who received a liver transplant. The graft donor may be the source of some T cells.

This chain uses TRBV28 with TRBJ2-2; D is unresolved. Per germline, CDR1 MDHEN and CDR2 SYDVKM. The CDR3 runs to 11 residues. V gave up 1 base and J gave up 7 bases, with 1 base separating them. The CDR3 nucleotides read TGTGCCAGCAGTTTATTCGGGGAGCTGTTTTTT. It encodes CASSLFGELFF.

The J gene is TRBJ2-7, the V gene TRBV19; 7 bases are a match to TRBD2. The germline gives CDR1 LNHDA, CDR2 SQIVND (reference sequence). The J segment lost 4 bases and the V segment lost 1 base, leaving 7 bases of the junction unmatched. CDR3 length equals 15 residues. Here the CDR3 reads CASSIAGGSGYEQYF. DNA for the CDR3: TGTGCCAGTAGTATAGCGGGCGGGAGTGGTTACGAGCAGTACTTC.

The chain carries TRBV9 and TRBJ1-3, with D unresolved. V lost 7 bases to trimming and J lost 0 bases, with 8 bases between them. CDR1 is SGDLS and CDR2 is YYNGEE in the germline V gene. The CDR3 is 13 amino acids. The CDR3 nucleotides read TGTGCCAGCCGTGGGTCCTCTGGAAACACCATATATTTT. Protein product: CASRGSSGNTIYF.

The chain combines TRBV13 with TRBJ1-1; D call uncertain. The length of the CDR3 is 15 residues. From germline, CDR1 is PRHDT and CDR2 FYEKMQ (reference sequence). V was shortened by 0 bases and J by 2 bases, with 10 bases between the two germline ends. DNA of the CDR3: TGTGCCAGCAGCTTAGGTGGGGAAGCCAACACTGAAGCTTTCTTT. It yields the protein CASSLGGEANTEAFF.

The gene calls are TRBV7-2 and TRBJ1-2; unclear D gene. Germline V lookup: CDR1 SGHTA, CDR2 FQGNSA. V was shortened by 6 bases and J by 8 bases, with 16 bases between the two germline ends. The CDR3 is 13 amino acids. CDR3: CASSFTNTLGYTF. The DNA for the CDR3 is TGTGCCAGCAGTTTTACGAATACTTTGGGCTACACCTTC.

There are a few counts of this clone. The chain combines TRBV7-9 with TRBJ2-7, with D tentatively TRBD1 (6 bases). The CDR3 contains 14 residues. The V and J ends lost 7 bases and 6 bases respectively, with 19 bases between them. CDR1 SEHNR and CDR2 FQNEAQ come from the germline V gene (reference sequence). The CDR3 DNA sequence: TGTGCCAGCACCGAAGACAGGTCCCTCCCCGAGCAGTACTTC. Translated, it gives CASTEDRSLPEQYF.

The chain joins TRBV7-6 to TRBJ1-5; no definite D call. CDR3 length: 12 residues. Trimming removed 2 bases from V and 7 bases from J, with 6 bases in between. Germline V gene data show CDR1 as SGHVS and CDR2 as FNYEAQ. The CDR3 here is CASSLLGQPQHF. Written as DNA, the CDR3 is TGTGCCAGCAGCTTACTCGGACAGCCCCAGCATTTT.

The V gene is TRBV7-6, the J gene TRBJ2-7, with D perhaps matching TRBD1 or TRBD2 (5 bases each). V was trimmed by 1 base and J by 8 bases, leaving 9 bases between them. There are 12 residues in the CDR3. The V gene's germline CDR1 is SGHVS and CDR2 FNYEAQ. CDR3 region: CASSLDGGQQYF. As DNA, the CDR3 is TGTGCCAGCAGCTTAGATGGGGGTCAGCAGTACTTC.

This chain links TRBV29-1 with TRBJ2-7; 10 bases line up with TRBD1. The CDR3 consists of 15 residues. Trimming cost V 0 bases and J 4 bases; bases outside gene matches: 6. The germline gives CDR1 SQVTM, CDR2 ANQGSEA. This CDR3 reads CSVEDPRDRGYEQYF. The CDR3 DNA is TGCAGCGTTGAAGACCCTCGGGACAGGGGTTACGAGCAGTACTTC.

The chain uses TRBV5-5 and TRBJ1-1; TRBD1 is a possible D gene (5 bases). Trimming shortened V by 4 bases and J by 0 bases, and 10 bases separated the two germline ends. CDR3 length: 14 amino acids. The V gene's germline CDR1 is SGHKS and CDR2 YYEKEE (reference sequence). The CDR3, as DNA: TGTGCCAGCAGCCCGACAGACATGAACACTGAAGCTTTCTTT. This encodes CASSPTDMNTEAFF.

V gene TRBV27 combines with J gene TRBJ2-7; perhaps TRBD2 as D (5 bases). V was pared by 5 bases and J by 4 bases, with 9 bases between. This CDR3 has 12 residues. The germline V gene encodes CDR1 MNHEY and CDR2 SMNVEV (reference sequence). The CDR3 is CASSERGYEQYF. The CDR3 DNA is TGTGCCAGCAGTGAACGCGGGTACGAGCAGTACTTC.

The chain joins TRBV27 to TRBJ2-7; D is possibly TRBD1 (6 bases). V was clipped by 0 bases and J by 1 base, with 13 bases between them. CDR3 length equals 16 residues. The germline V gene encodes CDR1 MNHEY and CDR2 SMNVEV (reference sequence). Written as DNA, the CDR3 is TGTGCCAGCAGTTTATCCCCCCCACAGGGATCCTACGAGCAGTACTTC. The encoded protein is CASSLSPPQGSYEQYF.

This chain joins TRBV6-1 and TRBJ1-1, with D possibly being TRBD1 (6 bases). The CDR3 length is 14 residues. Trimming pared 5 bases from V and 0 bases from J, leaving 10 bases between. CDR1 is MNHNS, CDR2 SASEGT, per germline. The CDR3 nucleotides are TGTGCCAGCAGTCCCGGACAGCTGAACACTGAAGCTTTCTTT. Its protein product is CASSPGQLNTEAFF.

The V and J genes are TRBV5-1 and TRBJ2-7; TRBD1 aligns across 9 bases. The CDR3 spans 15 residues. Germline V gives CDR1 SGHRS, CDR2 YFSETQ. The trim removed 2 bases at V and 1 base at J, leaving 4 bases unmatched. The CDR3, as DNA: TGCGCCAGCAGCTTCTCCGGGACAGGGTCCTACGAGCAGTACTTC. Its protein product is CASSFSGTGSYEQYF.

This clone showed up just a few times. V and J are TRBV4-1 and TRBJ2-5; D tentatively fits TRBD1 or TRBD2 (5 bases each). The V end was cut by 3 bases, the J end by 3 bases, with 14 bases between. This CDR3 is 15 amino acids long. The germline V gene has CDR1 MGHRA and CDR2 YSYEKL. CDR3 sequence: CASSQGVGQKETQYF. The CDR3 nucleotides are TGCGCCAGCAGCCAGGGAGTGGGGCAGAAAGAGACCCAGTACTTC.

V usage is TRBV7-8 and J usage is TRBJ1-2; the match to TRBD1 covers 8 bases. After removal of 5 bases from V and 4 bases from J, the junction contained 9 bases not matched to a gene. Germline V CDR1 and CDR2: SGHVS, FQNEAQ. CDR3 length: 15 residues. CDR3 amino acids: CASSEGGQEGYGYTF. The CDR3 nucleotides read TGTGCCAGCAGCGAAGGGGGACAGGAGGGCTATGGCTACACCTTC.

This chain links TRBV6-1 with TRBJ1-1; D unclear. Trimming shortened V by 8 bases and J by 4 bases, and 11 bases separated the two germline ends. The CDR3 consists of 12 residues. Germline CDR1 is MNHNS and CDR2 is SASEGT. CDR3 DNA: TGTGCCAGCCCGAGTTGGAGCACTGAAGCTTTCTTT. This encodes CASPSWSTEAFF.

This clone has only one observation. V and J are TRBV6-6 and TRBJ2-7; 9 nucleotides align to TRBD1. The germline gives CDR1 MNHNY, CDR2 SVGAGI (reference sequence). CDR3 length equals 16 residues. The junction had 8 bases not matched to a gene; V was cut back by 3 bases and J by 2 bases. The CDR3 DNA sequence: TGTGCCAGCAGTTATATCCCGGGGACAGGGCCCTACGAGCAGTACTTC. The encoded protein is CASSYIPGTGPYEQYF.

The chain carries TRBV7-8 and TRBJ2-1, with D hard to call. CDR3 length: 14 residues. With 1 base removed from V and 6 bases from J, the gap between germline ends came to 10 bases. CDR1 is SGHVS, CDR2 FQNEAQ, per germline. CDR3: CASSLGTNSNEQFF. The CDR3 DNA sequence: TGTGCCAGCAGCTTAGGAACAAATAGCAATGAGCAGTTCTTC.

This rearrangement joins TRBV11-2 to TRBJ2-2; the D is unclear. V was shortened by 2 bases and J by 2 bases, with 9 bases between the two germline ends. The germline gives CDR1 SGHAT, CDR2 FQNNGV. CDR3 length: 15 residues. CDR3 sequence (DNA): TGTGCCAGCAGCTTATGGAAGGCAAACACCGGGGAGCTGTTTTTT. Translating gives CASSLWKANTGELFF.

The sample holds many counts of this clone. The rearrangement joins TRBV29-1 to TRBJ2-3, with 10 bases identical to TRBD2. J gave up 8 bases and V 7 bases, and 3 bases lay outside the gene matches. Germline V lookup: CDR1 SQVTM, CDR2 ANQGSEA. CDR3 size: 11 residues. CDR3 DNA sequence: TGCAGCGGTAGGACTAGCGGTACGCAGTATTTT. This translates into CSGRTSGTQYF.

The V and J genes are TRBV10-3 and TRBJ2-7; no firm D call. V was cut by 4 bases and J by 7 bases, with 11 bases left in between. Germline CDR1 and CDR2: ENHRY and SYGVKD. CDR3 length: 12 amino acids. CDR3 amino acids: CAISGTAREQYF. CDR3 nucleotide sequence: TGTGCCATCAGTGGAACCGCTAGAGAGCAGTACTTC.

The V gene is TRBV9, the J gene TRBJ2-3; 10 positions match TRBD2. J gave up 5 bases and V 6 bases, and 6 bases lay outside the gene matches. The CDR3 has 14 amino acids. Germline V CDR1 and CDR2: SGDLS, YYNGEE. The CDR3 loop is CASTSWTSGDTQYF. Written as DNA, the CDR3 is TGTGCCAGCACCAGCTGGACTAGCGGAGATACGCAGTATTTT.

The chain couples TRBV7-3 to TRBJ1-1; D remains ambiguous. The ends were cut back, 0 bases at V and 11 bases at J, with 16 bases in the middle. Germline V lookup: CDR1 SGHTA, CDR2 FQGTGA. The CDR3 length is 14 residues. The CDR3 sequence is CASSLTLTGIGAFF. As DNA, the CDR3 is TGTGCCAGCAGCTTAACGTTAACGGGGATTGGGGCTTTCTTT.

The chain combines TRBV6-5 with TRBJ2-3; 7 nucleotides agree with TRBD2. Trimming took 8 bases from V and 1 from J; bases not matched to a gene: 6. This CDR3 is 14 amino acids long. Germline values: CDR1 MNHEY, CDR2 SVGAGI. The CDR3 DNA reads TGTGCCAGCCGTTGGGCGGGGGGCACAGATACGCAGTATTTT. It codes for CASRWAGGTDTQYF.

As for this clone: A read error may account for a junction end that differs from germline. The rearrangement links TRBV6-5 to TRBJ2-7; possible D gene TRBD1, 6 bases. The V gene's germline CDR1 is MNHEY and CDR2 SVGAGI. The length of the CDR3 is 11 residues. The CDR3 spells CASSATGIHHF. The DNA of the CDR3 is TGTGCCAGCAGTGCGACAGGAATCCACCACTTC.

The chain uses TRBV9 and TRBJ2-3; 12 bases align to TRBD2. This CDR3 is built from 16 residues. After removal of 0 bases from V and 4 bases from J, the junction contained 3 bases not matched to a gene. CDR1 and CDR2 (germline): SGDLS, YYNGEE. The CDR3 loop reads CASSVGLAGDADTQYF. The CDR3, as DNA: TGTGCCAGCAGCGTAGGACTAGCGGGAGATGCAGATACGCAGTATTTT.

The chain recombines TRBV13 with TRBJ1-1, with D possibly matching TRBD1 (5 bases). The V gene's germline CDR1 is PRHDT and CDR2 FYEKMQ (reference sequence). The CDR3 extends over 15 amino acids. Trimming stripped 5 bases from V and 2 bases from J, with 15 bases between. The CDR3 DNA reads as TGTGCCAGCAGCCCAAGATCGGGGGACAACACTGAAGCTTTCTTT. It translates to CASSPRSGDNTEAFF.